This T cell receptor beta chain derives from a study of blood T cells in healthy people across ages. This CDR3 is built from 11 residues. CDR1 is SGDLS, CDR2 YYNGEE, per germline. Using a J-beta primer mix together with a sample-barcoded 5' primer, a second PCR was run for about 6 to 12 cycles. Tagging of each cDNA molecule was performed by a template-switch adaptor with 12 random nucleotides. TCRdb reprocessed the 5' RACE reads via MiXCR and lists one record per CDR3 protein. Here the sample spans 750,000 or so distinct CDR3 sequences, 20% to 25% being singletons. There are a few counts of this clonotype. This same sample was also part of a study on T cells of mothers and their children.

The clonotype originates from a boy aged 5 to 17 in good health. V usage is TRBV9 and J usage is TRBJ2-5, with 8 bases that match TRBD1. The DNA matches TRBJ2-1 better at its end, which makes the J call doubtful. The sample was blood. This CDR3 is CASNQQGVQFF. The CDR3 bases are TGTGCCAGCAACCAACAGGGGGTTCAGTTCTTC.